This T cell receptor beta chain was found in a study of Graves' ophthalmopathy and Graves' hyperthyroidism. Across the whole study: Upon initial diagnosis and before any treatment, peripheral blood was collected.

This clonotype has a count of ten or more. The CDR3 runs to 12 residues. Trimming shortened V by 4 bases and J by 8 bases, and 10 bases separated the two germline ends. Per germline, CDR1 KGHDR and CDR2 SFDVKD. CAS ≥3, NOSPECS ≥4, moderate-to-severe activity and duration under 3 months marked donors with ophthalmopathy. Uncontrolled infections, pregnancy, lactation or other autoimmune diseases led to patient exclusion. The evidence that diagnosis relied on was clinical symptoms, serum thyroxine, TRAb, thyroid ultrasound and orbital computed tomography. Amplification targeted the TCR beta CDR3 regions, with RNA transcripts as the source material. The first round was an RT-PCR with HTBI primers, and the second round was a multiplex PCR. TCRdb reprocessed the multiplex PCR reads via MiXCR and lists one record per CDR3 protein. The sample contains around 470,000 distinct CDR3 sequences, about 15% of which appear only once.

The TCR sequence derives from a woman in her thirties with Graves' ophthalmopathy. The gene calls are TRBV24-1 and TRBJ1-2; D gene ambiguous. The source material was blood. The CDR3 DNA is TGTGCCACCAGTGAAGAGACAAAAGGCTACACCTTC. This translates into CATSEETKGYTF.